This TCR beta chain originates from a study of technical replicates of blood from a handful of donors. V lost 1 base and J lost 0, with 3 bases in between. CDR1 GTSNPN and CDR2 SVGIG come from the germline V gene (reference sequence). There are 12 residues in the CDR3. The repertoire was sequenced with immunoSEQ multiplex PCR; TCRdb's copy has only in-frame clones and lacks some. The repertoire consists of tens of thousands of clones, with roughly 95% occurring once and the leading ten covering approximately 0.22%. The rearrangement joins TRBV30 to TRBJ2-5, with unresolved D. The sequence was collected from a human donor in good health. Sequenced sample: T cells isolated from PBMCs. CDR3 in amino acids: CAWSANQETQYF. The CDR3 DNA sequence: TGTGCCTGGAGTGCAAACCAAGAGACCCAGTACTTC.